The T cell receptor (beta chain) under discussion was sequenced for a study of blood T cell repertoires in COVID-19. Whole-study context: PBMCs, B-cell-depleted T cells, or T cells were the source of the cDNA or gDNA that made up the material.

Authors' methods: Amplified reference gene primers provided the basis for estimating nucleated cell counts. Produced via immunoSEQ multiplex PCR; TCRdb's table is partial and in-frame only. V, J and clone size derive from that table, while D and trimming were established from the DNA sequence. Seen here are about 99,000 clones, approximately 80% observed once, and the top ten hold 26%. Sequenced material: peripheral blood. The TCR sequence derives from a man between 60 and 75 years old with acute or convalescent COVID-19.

The CDR3 DNA follows: TGTGCCAGCAGCCAAGAAGCGACAGGGTATTATGGCTACACCTTC. It translates to CASSQEATGYYGYTF. This chain uses TRBV3-1 (or the pseudogene TRBV3-2) with TRBJ1-2; 7 nucleotides line up with TRBD1. This CDR3 has 15 amino acids. V lost 0 bases, J lost 5 bases, and 6 bases stayed unmatched. Germline V CDR1 and CDR2: LGHDT, YNNKEL (reference sequence).